This T cell receptor beta chain came from a study of human T cells and chemical hapten exposure (dated by TCRdb to the early 2020s). As for the study more broadly: For sensitization, 2% DPC in acetone was applied to a 2 cm by 2 cm area of upper inner arm skin. Most of the patients in the cohort were female, and the cohort covered alopecia areata with under or over 50% scalp involvement, alopecia totalis and alopecia universalis. Patch tests used Finn chambers with 0.01% DPC on the upper back, scored after 6 days by International Contact Dermatitis Research Group standards. Libraries were combined into a pool for sequencing, and differences in TCR yield between samples came mainly from small differences in library volumes within the pool. Peripheral blood TCR repertoire changes were tracked in vivo in alopecia patients during primary and secondary sensitization to the hapten diphenylcyclopropenone (DPC). Patients additionally received weekly therapeutic DPC doses to the scalp throughout the approximately 22-week study period. Blood samples were taken from patients before sensitization (week 0) and at 2, 6 and about 24 weeks after DPC sensitization. Blood for TCR sequencing was provided by twenty-nine alopecia patients at one to four time points (pre-sensitization, 2, 6 and 24 weeks).

Library creation used RACE. Sequencer: NextSeq 500. During library preparation, unique molecular identifiers were attached to individual cDNA molecules so that TCRs could be counted in a quantitative, reproducible way. Both TCR alpha and TCR beta chains were sequenced from each blood RNA sample. Per the authors' processing: The median number of TCRs per sample was approximately 93,000, ranging from roughly 20,000 to 690,600. The Decombinator software suite was used to annotate the V, J and CDR3 of the TCR reads. To make PS versus PT1 abundance plots, every sample was subsampled to the same number of TCRs (28,000). Expanded TCRs were defined as absent before sensitization and observed at least eight times at the 2-week time point. TCRdb redid the processing of the public reads, applying fastp at Q25 and MiXCR, and retained in-frame beta chains. Rows matching on CDR3 protein sequence are summarized as one entry with the most common DNA and genes. The V and J calls follow TCRdb's processing rather than the paper's. The sample table shows roughly 200,000 distinct CDR3 sequences, and approximately 20% are seen once. The biggest ten clones account for roughly 6.7% of the sample.

The paper's findings and limits, for the study overall: Expanded TCRs formed significantly more large CDR3 similarity clusters than pre-sensitization or healthy control sets, consistent with antigen-driven responses. Repeated subsampling changed both the strength of the expansion versus patch-test correlation and the threshold at which the correlation became significant. DPC sensitization did not change how many TCRs were above 1 in 1000 frequency, and no evidence was found of alterations in global repertoire structure. The number of PT1 expanded TCRs positively correlated with patch test score, significant at thresholds 8, 16 and 32 but not 4. Because all patients had alopecia, a presumed autoimmune disease, the immune response of the patients might differ from that of healthy individuals.

This specimen's time point label, interpreted: patch test 1, 2 weeks after DPC sensitization. The treatment or condition label here, explained by the study, means: therapeutic diphenylcyclopropenone sensitization with weekly scalp DPC. At each patch-test visit, blood was drawn before the patch test was applied. Eligible patients were aged 18 to 70, diagnosed with alopecia, deemed suitable for DPC therapy, and excluded if pregnant. Total RNA was extracted from unfractionated whole blood that had been collected in Tempus Blood RNA tubes. In its sample, this clonotype was seen many times. Which antigen it targets is not known. The input lacks base qualities; no much larger clone sits a single base away. V and J lose 0 bases and 6 bases, and a span of 14 bases separates them. The CDR3 spans 15 residues, from the cysteine through the phenylalanine. The kept DNA is CDR3 alone, 45 bases in frame from the first base. The germline V gene (reference sequence) provides CDR1 SEHNR and CDR2 FQNEAQ.

This specimen consisted of whole blood, obtained in connection with sensitization to the hapten diphenylcyclopropenone (DPC). The receptor was derived from a woman between 50 and 59 years old with alopecia areata. Some clones in this sample may be carry-over from other donors' samples. The receptor chain draws on TRBV7-9 and TRBJ1-2, and TRBD1 may be the D gene, going by 5 matching bases. DNA sequence: TGTGCCAGCAGCTTAGCGCTCGAAGGGGTCCATGGCTACACCTTC. This sequence encodes CASSLALEGVHGYTF. The CDR3 plus the reference TRBV7-9 and TRBJ1-2 genes for the other parts give the full variable domain: DTGVSQNPRHKITKRGQNVTFRCDPISEHNRLYWYRQTLGQGPEFLTYFQNEAQLEKSRLLSDRFSAERPKGSFSTLEIQRTEQGDSAMYLCASSLALEGVHGYTFGSGTRLTVV.